This T cell receptor (beta chain) was found in a study of cytomegalovirus exposure and HLA in healthy donors. PCR involved 60 Vbeta and 13 Jbeta primers. Produced via immunoSEQ multiplex PCR; TCRdb's table is partial and in-frame only. In the table there are about 21,000 clones, about 77% of which are singletons. CDR1 is GTSNPN, CDR2 SVGIG, per germline (reference sequence). The CDR3 is 16 residues long. Trimming removed 2 bases from V and 14 bases from J; junction bases left unmatched: 15. The sample consisted of PBMCs. The receptor was derived from a man between 60 and 75 years old in good health and CMV-seronegative. The V and J genes are TRBV30 and TRBJ1-6; 10 bases align to TRBD1. As DNA, the CDR3 is TGTGCCTGGAGTCCACCGGGGGGACAGGGGACTAGGACCCTCCACTTT. It codes for CAWSPPGGQGTRTLHF.